The T cell receptor beta chain under discussion was sequenced for a study of Graves' ophthalmopathy and Graves' hyperthyroidism (dated by TCRdb to 2016 to 2019). The study in broad terms: Peripheral blood samples were taken at the time of initial diagnosis, before any treatment was given. In total, approximately 130 blood samples were TCR-sequenced: under 45 ophthalmopathy, under 80 hyperthyroidism and some 17 hyperthyroidism-to-ophthalmopathy patients. A discovery set of 95 to 100 patients (more than 40 ophthalmopathy, 57 stable hyperthyroidism) was enrolled to explore V-J signatures distinguishing ophthalmopathy from hyperthyroidism. After sampling, hyperthyroidism patients received methimazole starting at 30 mg daily, and ophthalmopathy patients received high-dose intravenous methylprednisolone. The study used TCR beta repertoire signatures to distinguish Graves' ophthalmopathy from Graves' hyperthyroidism and to predict progression to ophthalmopathy. For independent validation, a separate cohort was made up of 18 to 20 hyperthyroidism patients plus 17 patients who later progressed from hyperthyroidism to ophthalmopathy. T-cell repertoires of thyroid tissue and blood were compared in five or six hyperthyroidism patients.

For repertoire sequencing, TCR beta CDR3 regions were amplified from RNA transcripts. The first round was an RT-PCR using HTBI primers with the Qiagen OneStep RT-PCR kit, and this first round was followed by a second-round multiplex PCR, then size selection and purification. Libraries were sequenced on an Illumina HiSeq2000 using paired-end 100 bp reads. The study's processing was this. SOAPnuke was used to process the reads, removing any read that contained adapters or uncalled bases, had a mean Phred below 15, or lacked an exact match to the constant primer or identifier. COPE v1.2.5 was used to merge the high-quality paired reads. Each unique nucleotide sequence was defined as a clonotype, and clonotypes were aligned to IMGT TRB V, D and J references with MiTCR v1.1. The analysis was limited to V-J combinations with a frequency above 0.0001, which together covered just over 98% of the repertoires. For each V-J combination, a TCR clonal expansion and chaos score was defined as F50 clonal expansion divided by the chaos observed in the TCRdist matrix. Welch's t-statistics and random forest were used to reduce the features to 10 to 15 V-J combinations, which were then used as input to a naive Bayes classifier. The Morisita-Horn index was used to measure how similar the thyroid and blood repertoires were. Through fastp at Q25 and MiXCR, TCRdb rebuilt clones from the public reads, retaining in-frame beta chains. Every distinct CDR3 protein forms one entry, paired with its most common genes and DNA. TCRdb's processing, not the authors' own work, is the source of the V and J calls. The sample includes about 740,000 distinct CDR3 sequences, with roughly 41% observed a single time. Clones ranked in the top ten supply roughly 46% of the sample.

Findings and caveats that apply to the study as a whole: In validation, the model predicted ophthalmopathy progression with about 71% sensitivity and roughly 72% specificity; 12 predicted patients were CT-confirmed with GO in a median of approximately six months. No statistical method was used to set the sample size in advance, and the investigators knew which group each participant was assigned to. In cross-validation, the 13-signature model distinguished ophthalmopathy from stable hyperthyroidism with 85% to 90% sensitivity and around 82% specificity, and in the test set the corresponding values were roughly 80% and 76%. Most expanded thyroid clonotypes with a frequency above 0.001 also appeared in blood, which suggests that blood repertoires may reflect the immune response in the thyroid.

Ophthalmopathy patients were characterized by moderately to severely active disease, a Clinical Activity Score of at least 3, a NOSPECS grade of at least 4, and a disease duration under 3 months. Patients with other autoimmune diseases, uncontrolled infections, pregnancy or lactation were excluded from the study. Diagnosis was based on clinical symptoms, serum thyroxine, TRAb, thyroid ultrasound and orbital computed tomography. PBMCs were isolated from about 9.2 ml of fresh peripheral blood by Ficoll-Paque density gradient centrifugation. Total RNA was extracted with Trizol reagent and quality-checked on an Agilent 2100 Bioanalyzer. The germline V gene encodes CDR1 SGHDT and CDR2 YYEEEE. Inclusive of the bounding cysteine and phenylalanine, the CDR3 is 12 residues long. Left in the record is the CDR3 DNA by itself, 36 bases read in frame from the first base. The V end gives up 4 bases and the J end 8 bases, leaving 6 bases in the junction not matched to a gene.

With respect to this clonotype: Its antigen target is currently unknown. Qualities for individual bases were not recorded, and no much larger clone is one base off.

This TCR came from an adult man with Graves' ophthalmopathy. The sequencing sample was made of peripheral blood. Recombination linked TRBV5-6 to TRBJ2-7, and 7 junction bases match TRBD1. The CDR3 loop reads CASSLGTAQQYF. In nucleotides, the sequence is TGTGCCAGCAGCCTAGGGACAGCCCAGCAGTACTTC.